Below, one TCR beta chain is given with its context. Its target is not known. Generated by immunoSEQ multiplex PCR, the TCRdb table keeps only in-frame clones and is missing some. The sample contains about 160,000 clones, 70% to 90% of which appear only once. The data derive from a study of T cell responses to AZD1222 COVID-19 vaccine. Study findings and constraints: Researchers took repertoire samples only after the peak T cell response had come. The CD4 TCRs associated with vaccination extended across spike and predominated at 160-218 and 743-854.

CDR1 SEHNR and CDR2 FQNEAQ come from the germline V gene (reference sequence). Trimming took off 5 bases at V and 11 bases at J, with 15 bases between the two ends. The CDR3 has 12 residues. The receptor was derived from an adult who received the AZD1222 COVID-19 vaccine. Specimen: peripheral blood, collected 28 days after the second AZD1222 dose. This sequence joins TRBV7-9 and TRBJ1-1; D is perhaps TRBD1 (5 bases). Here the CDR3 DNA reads TGTGCCAGCAGCCAAGTATCAGGGAGGGCTTTCTTT. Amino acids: CASSQVSGRAFF.